A selection of T cell receptor beta chains follows, all from one sample in a study of blood T cell repertoires in COVID-19. Profiled with immunoSEQ multiplex PCR; TCRdb holds only in-frame clones, not every one. Here the sample spans under 100,000 clones, approximately 78% being singletons. The sequenced material came from peripheral blood. The receptors come from a human donor in a cohort sampled during active COVID-19. Both conserved end residues are part of each CDR3. Each record gives: D gene, J gene, clone size, V gene, CDR3 DNA, CDR3 protein. A D gene is named only where the DNA matches it firmly. Not all rows give a size; the values are once, few, many and, for expanded clones, a class.

>NA|TRBJ2-5|NA|TRBV27
TGTGCCAGCAGTCAATGGGGCAAACCTGAAGGGACCCAGTACTTC
CASSQWGKPEGTQYF
>TRBD1|TRBJ1-2|few|TRBV30
TGTGCCTGGGGGACAGGGGGCTATGGCTACACCTTC
CAWGTGGYGYTF
>NA|TRBJ1-3|NA|TRBV7-9
TGTGCCAGCAGCCCGCCCCCACGACTGGGAAACACCATATATTTT
CASSPPPRLGNTIYF
>TRBD1|TRBJ2-3|NA|TRBV27
TGTGCCAGCAGCCCTATCCCGACAGGGGGTCTATACTACAGCACAGATACGCAGTATTTT
CASSPIPTGGLYYSTDTQYF
>TRBD1|TRBJ1-5|NA|TRBV28
TGTGCCAGCAGTTTGGGACAGGAGGGTCAGCCCCAGCATTTT
CASSLGQEGQPQHF
>NA|TRBJ2-7|many|TRBV18
TGTGCCAGCTCACAGGGGGAGGGGATCTACGAGCAGTACTTC
CASSQGEGIYEQYF
>TRBD2|TRBJ2-7|NA|TRBV27
TGTGCCAGTAGGACTAGCGGGCCCCCGTACGAGCAGTACTTC
CASRTSGPPYEQYF
>NA|TRBJ1-1|NA|TRBV18
TGTGCCAGCTCACCGGGGCAGGGTGGTGGAACTGAAGCTTTCTTT
CASSPGQGGGTEAFF
>TRBD1|TRBJ1-5|NA|TRBV5-5
TGTGCCAGCAGCTCGGGACAGGGAAATCAGCCCCAGCATTTT
CASSSGQGNQPQHF
>NA|TRBJ1-5|NA|TRBV6-5
TGTGCCAGCAGTAGGACAGCCAATCGGTTTCAGCCCCAGCATTTT
CASSRTANRFQPQHF